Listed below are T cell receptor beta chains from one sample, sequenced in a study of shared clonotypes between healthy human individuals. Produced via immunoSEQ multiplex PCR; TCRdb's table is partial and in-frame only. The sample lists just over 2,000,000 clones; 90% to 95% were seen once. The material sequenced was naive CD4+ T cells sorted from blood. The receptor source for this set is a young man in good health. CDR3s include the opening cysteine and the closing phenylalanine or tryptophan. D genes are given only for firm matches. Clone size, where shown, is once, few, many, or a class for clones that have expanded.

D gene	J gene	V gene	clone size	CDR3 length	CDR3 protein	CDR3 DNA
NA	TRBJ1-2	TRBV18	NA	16	CASSPITSARDYGYTF	TGTGCCAGCTCACCGATCACGTCGGCCAGGGACTATGGCTACACCTTC
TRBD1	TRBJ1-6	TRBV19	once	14	CASSRQGDNSPLHF	TGTGCCAGTAGCCGACAGGGGGATAATTCACCCCTCCACTTT
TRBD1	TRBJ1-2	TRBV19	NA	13	CASSPTGAGGYTF	TGTGCCAGTAGCCCCACAGGGGCCGGTGGCTACACCTTC
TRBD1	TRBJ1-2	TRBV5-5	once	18	CASSLVPGQGAGHYGYTF	TGTGCCAGCAGCTTGGTGCCGGGACAGGGGGCAGGTCACTATGGCTACACCTTC
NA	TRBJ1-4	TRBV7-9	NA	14	CASSQWGDAEKLFF	TGTGCCAGCAGTCAATGGGGGGATGCTGAAAAACTGTTTTTT
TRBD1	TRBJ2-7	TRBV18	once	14	CASSPPLRGNEQYF	TGTGCCAGCTCACCACCCCTCAGGGGGAACGAGCAGTACTTC
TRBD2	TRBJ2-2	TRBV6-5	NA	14	CASGRLAGGGELFF	TGTGCCAGCGGTCGCCTAGCGGGGGGCGGGGAGCTGTTTTTT
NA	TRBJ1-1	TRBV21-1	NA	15	CASSSRAGLNTEAFF	TGTGCCAGCAGCTCCCGTGCGGGGCTGAACACTGAAGCTTTCTTT
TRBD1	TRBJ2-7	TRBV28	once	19	CASSSRPGTGGFRGYEQYF	TGTGCCAGCAGTTCCCGACCCGGGACAGGGGGTTTTAGAGGTTACGAGCAGTACTTC
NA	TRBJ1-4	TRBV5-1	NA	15	CASSLWGQGVEKLFF	TGCGCCAGCAGCTTGTGGGGTCAGGGTGTTGAAAAACTGTTTTTT
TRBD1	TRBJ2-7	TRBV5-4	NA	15	CASSPGDRAPREQYF	TGTGCCAGCAGCCCCGGGGACAGGGCCCCACGCGAGCAGTACTTC
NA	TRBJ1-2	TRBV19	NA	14	CASSIGDRDYGYTF	TGTGCCAGTAGTATAGGCGACCGGGACTATGGCTACACCTTC
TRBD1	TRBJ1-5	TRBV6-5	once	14	CASSRGQGNQPQHF	TGTGCCAGCAGTAGGGGACAGGGAAATCAGCCCCAGCATTTT
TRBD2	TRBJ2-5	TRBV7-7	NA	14	CASSLAGGRETQYF	TGTGCTAGCAGCTTGGCGGGGGGCCGAGAGACCCAGTACTTC
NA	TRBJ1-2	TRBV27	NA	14	CASSFTGYKGGYTF	TGTGCCAGCAGTTTTACGGGTTATAAGGGTGGCTACACCTTC
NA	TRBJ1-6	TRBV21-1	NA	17	CASSKARGQAENSPLHF	TGTGCCAGCAGCAAAGCCCGGGGACAGGCTGAGAATTCACCCCTCCACTTT
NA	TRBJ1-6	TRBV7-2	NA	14	CASSQEYRNSPLHF	TGTGCCAGCAGCCAGGAATATAGGAATTCACCCCTCCACTTT
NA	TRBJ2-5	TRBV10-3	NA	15	CAISESKTEQETQYF	TGTGCCATCAGTGAGTCAAAGACAGAACAAGAGACCCAGTACTTC
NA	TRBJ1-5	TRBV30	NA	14	CAWSGVSGNQPQHF	TGTGCCTGGAGTGGGGTCTCGGGCAATCAGCCCCAGCATTTT
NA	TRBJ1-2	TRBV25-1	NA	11	CASSDGYGYTF	TGTGCCAGCTCGGACGGCTATGGCTACACCTTC
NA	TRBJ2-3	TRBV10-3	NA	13	CAISDSGVGTQYF	TGTGCCATCAGCGACTCTGGGGTTGGTACGCAGTATTTT
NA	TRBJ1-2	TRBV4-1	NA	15	CASSPTETAFYGYTF	TGCGCCAGCAGCCCGACCGAGACAGCTTTCTATGGCTACACCTTC
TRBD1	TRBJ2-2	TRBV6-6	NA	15	CASRGQGGNTGELFF	TGTGCCAGCAGGGGACAGGGGGGCAACACCGGGGAGCTGTTTTTT
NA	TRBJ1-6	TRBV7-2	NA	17	CASSFIVFNSYNSPLHF	TGTGCCAGCAGCTTTATTGTGTTTAACTCCTATAATTCACCCCTCCACTTT
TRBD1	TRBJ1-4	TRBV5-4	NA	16	CASSSARQGREGKLFF	TGTGCCAGCAGCTCCGCCCGACAGGGACGGGAAGGAAAACTGTTTTTT
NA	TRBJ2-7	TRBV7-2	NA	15	CASSARRQGLDEQYF	TGTGCCAGCAGCGCCAGGCGGCAGGGCCTGGACGAGCAGTACTTC
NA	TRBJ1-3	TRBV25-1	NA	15	CASSDTGPNGNTIYF	TGTGCCAGCAGTGATACGGGACCGAATGGAAACACCATATATTTT
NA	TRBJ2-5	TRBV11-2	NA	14	CASSTRTIQETQYF	TGTGCCAGCAGCACTCGGACAATCCAAGAGACCCAGTACTTC
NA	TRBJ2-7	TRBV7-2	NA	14	CASSFGGKAYEQYF	TGTGCCAGCAGCTTTGGAGGCAAAGCCTACGAGCAGTACTTC
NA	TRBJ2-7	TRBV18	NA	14	CASRNNSGAYEQYF	TGTGCCAGCCGAAATAATTCAGGGGCCTACGAGCAGTACTTC
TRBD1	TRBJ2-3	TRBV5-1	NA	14	CASSLETGADTQYF	TGCGCCAGCAGCTTGGAGACAGGGGCAGATACGCAGTATTTT
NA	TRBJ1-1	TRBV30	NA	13	CAWSERGDTEAFF	TGTGCCTGGAGTGAACGAGGGGACACTGAAGCTTTCTTT
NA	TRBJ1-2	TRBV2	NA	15	CASSFRVPQGGGYTF	TGTGCCAGCAGTTTCCGGGTTCCTCAAGGAGGTGGCTACACCTTC
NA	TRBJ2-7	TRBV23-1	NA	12	CASSQPPYEQYF	TGCGCCAGCAGTCAACCCCCCTACGAGCAGTACTTC
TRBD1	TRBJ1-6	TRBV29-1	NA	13	CSVATGGNSPLHF	TGCAGCGTCGCCACAGGGGGCAATTCACCCCTCCACTTT
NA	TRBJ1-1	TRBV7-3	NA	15	CASSLTSQIRTEAFF	TGTGCCAGCAGCTTAACGTCACAGATCCGCACTGAAGCTTTCTTT
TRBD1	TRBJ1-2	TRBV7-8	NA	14	CASSLGTGSYGYTF	TGTGCCAGCAGCTTAGGGACAGGGTCCTATGGCTACACCTTC
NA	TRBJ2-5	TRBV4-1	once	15	CASSARAGHGETQYF	TGCGCCAGCAGCGCCCGGGCAGGTCATGGGGAGACCCAGTACTTC
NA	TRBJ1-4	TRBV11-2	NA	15	CASNPRGRSNEKLFF	TGTGCCAGCAACCCCCGGGGGCGGTCTAATGAAAAACTGTTTTTT
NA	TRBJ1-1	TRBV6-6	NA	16	CASSPHNGAADTEAFF	TGTGCCAGCAGTCCACATAACGGGGCGGCGGACACTGAAGCTTTCTTT
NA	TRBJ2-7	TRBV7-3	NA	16	CASSPPEGGGAREQYF	TGTGCCAGCAGTCCCCCGGAGGGAGGGGGCGCGCGGGAGCAGTACTTC
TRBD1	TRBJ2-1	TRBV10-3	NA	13	CAIRDRIDNEQFF	TGTGCCATCAGGGACAGGATCGACAATGAGCAGTTCTTC